Below are 18 T cell receptor beta chains sequenced from a single sample in a study of cytomegalovirus exposure and HLA in healthy donors. Libraries were prepared by immunoSEQ multiplex PCR; TCRdb keeps only in-frame clonotypes and omits some of them. The profile shows around 170,000 clones, around 85% of them singletons. Sample: PBMCs. All receptors come from a man in his late teens or twenties in good health and CMV-seropositive.

The chain uses TRBV11-3 and TRBJ2-3; weak D call: TRBD1 (6 bases). The V gene's germline CDR1 is SGHNT and CDR2 YENEEA. The CDR3 is made up of 15 amino acids. The V end lost 5 bases, the J end lost 2 bases, and 14 bases lay between the germline ends. Written as DNA, the CDR3 is TGTGCCAGCAGCCGGACAGTGGACGTCACAGATACGCAGTATTTT. Protein: CASSRTVDVTDTQYF.

A few counts support this clone. The rearrangement links TRBV5-1 to TRBJ1-4; D gene uncertain. V was trimmed by 4 bases and J by 2 bases, leaving 9 bases between them. The CDR3 length is 14 residues. Germline V gene sequence: CDR1 SGHRS, CDR2 YFSETQ. CDR3 sequence (DNA): TGCGCCAGCAGCGCAGATTCCACTAATGAAAAACTGTTTTTT. This sequence encodes CASSADSTNEKLFF.

The CDR3 coding sequence is TGCGCCAGCAGCCCGGGGGGGGACAGTGGAAACACCATATATTTT. Encoded protein: CASSPGGDSGNTIYF. The chain employs TRBV5-1 and TRBJ1-3; 7 bases match TRBD1. V shed 4 bases, J shed 3 bases, and the junction held 7 bases outside the gene matches. Germline-derived CDR1 and CDR2 are SGHRS and YFSETQ. The CDR3 consists of 15 residues.

V and J are TRBV4-2 and TRBJ2-7, with 8 bases that match TRBD2. Germline V gene lookup returns CDR1 LGHNA and CDR2 YNFKEQ. Unmatched junction bases numbered 16, after V lost 0 bases and J lost 0 bases. The length of the CDR3 is 20 residues. CDR3 in DNA: TGTGCCAGCAGCCAAGATGGGGGGTTGACGGGACTAGAAGACTCCTACGAGCAGTACTTC. Its protein product is CASSQDGGLTGLEDSYEQYF.

The chain has TRBV27 and TRBJ2-7; 14 bases match TRBD2. The CDR3 covers 19 residues. The J segment lost 3 bases and the V segment lost 3 bases, leaving 13 bases of the junction unmatched. Per the germline V gene, CDR1 is MNHEY and CDR2 is SMNVEV (reference sequence). The CDR3 loop is CASSFGRTSGRTTIYEQYF. CDR3 DNA sequence: TGTGCCAGCAGTTTTGGGCGGACTAGCGGGAGGACGACGATCTACGAGCAGTACTTC.

The chain joins TRBV19 to TRBJ1-2, with 9 bases that match TRBD1. CDR3 length: 17 amino acids. CDR1 and CDR2 from the germline V gene are LNHDA and SQIVND (reference sequence). V was pared by 2 bases and J by 8 bases, with 15 bases of the junction left unmatched. In DNA form, the CDR3 reads TGTGCCAGTAGTATAACGATGGGACAGGGAACTATTATCGGCTACACCTTC. This translates into CASSITMGQGTIIGYTF.

The chain's CDR3 is CASSIRLSEDYGYTF. CDR3 DNA sequence: TGTGCCAGTAGTATCCGACTCTCGGAGGACTATGGCTACACCTTC. The V gene is TRBV19, the J gene TRBJ1-2, with D unclear. The ends were cut back, 3 bases at V and 3 bases at J, with 14 bases in the middle. This CDR3 region has 15 residues. Per the germline V gene, CDR1 is LNHDA and CDR2 is SQIVND (reference sequence).

The chain employs TRBV30 and TRBJ1-6; TRBD1 agrees at 9 bases. From germline, CDR1 is GTSNPN and CDR2 SVGIG (reference sequence). The junction had 6 bases not matched to a gene; V was cut back by 0 bases and J by 9 bases. The CDR3 loop spans 15 amino acids. The CDR3 bases are TGTGCCTGGAGTGTACGGGGACAGGGACGTTCACCCCTCCACTTT. Translation: CAWSVRGQGRSPLHF.

This clone was seen a handful of times. The chain recombines TRBV28 with TRBJ2-7; no firm D call. V was cut by 3 bases and J by 7 bases, with 16 bases left in between. This CDR3 contains 14 residues. The germline V gene has CDR1 MDHEN and CDR2 SYDVKM. CDR3 in amino acids: CASSFLGGVEEQYF. CDR3 nucleotides: TGTGCCAGCAGTTTTTTAGGCGGAGTCGAGGAGCAGTACTTC.

The chain joins TRBV5-1 to TRBJ2-5, with TRBD2 identical over 10 bases. Germline V CDR1 and CDR2: SGHRS, YFSETQ. J lost 1 base, V lost 5 bases, and 5 bases had no gene match. This CDR3 is built from 15 residues. The CDR3: CASRSGGALQETQYF. DNA for the CDR3: TGCGCCAGCAGAAGCGGGGGGGCTCTCCAAGAGACCCAGTACTTC. The full variable domain, rest sourced from reference TRBV5-1 and TRBJ2-5, is KAGVTQTPRYLIKTRGQQVTLSCSPISGHRSVSWYQQTPGQGLQFLFEYFSETQRNKGNFPGRFSGRQFSNSRSEMNVSTLELGDSALYLCASRSGGALQETQYFGPGTRLLVL.

CDR3 bases: TGCGCCAGCAGTGATGGGACATACTATGGCTACACCTTC. It is translated as CASSDGTYYGYTF. The chain uses TRBV10-2 and TRBJ1-2; D might be TRBD1 (6 bases). There are 13 residues in the CDR3. Trimming took off 3 bases at V and 3 bases at J, with 8 bases between the two ends. Germline V gene sequence: CDR1 WSHSY, CDR2 SAAADI.

This clone has just a few counts. The V call is TRBV28, the J call TRBJ2-5, with TRBD1 identical over 10 bases. Germline loops: CDR1 MDHEN, CDR2 SYDVKM. The CDR3 contains 15 residues. V shed 5 bases and J 4 bases; nucleotides not matched to a gene: 7. This CDR3 reads CASSIGTGVRETQYF. The DNA of the CDR3 is TGTGCCAGCAGTATAGGGACAGGGGTAAGAGAGACCCAGTACTTC.

The rearrangement joins TRBV6-1 to TRBJ2-2; no firm D call. Germline V lookup: CDR1 MNHNS, CDR2 SASEGT. The CDR3 runs to 14 residues. Trimming stripped 10 bases from V and 2 bases from J, with 14 bases between. The CDR3 DNA reads TGTGCCACCCAATACAATTTTAACACCGGGGAGCTGTTTTTT. Protein product: CATQYNFNTGELFF.

The chain recombines TRBV9 with TRBJ2-7; D may be TRBD2 (6 bases). The CDR3 has 14 amino acids. CDR1 is SGDLS, CDR2 YYNGEE, per germline. Trimming stripped 4 bases from V and 2 bases from J, with 13 bases between. The CDR3: CASSPRTGAYEQYF. The CDR3 DNA reads TGTGCCAGCAGCCCAAGGACGGGAGCCTACGAGCAGTACTTC.

This clone was picked up a small number of times. This rearrangement joins TRBV28 to TRBJ2-7; 8 bases are shared with TRBD1. Germline V gives CDR1 MDHEN, CDR2 SYDVKM. CDR3 length: 14 residues. The V gene end was trimmed by 6 bases and the J gene end by 2 bases; junction bases not matched to a gene: 6. The CDR3 region is CASSTTGETYEQYF. CDR3 DNA sequence: TGTGCCAGCAGCACGACAGGGGAGACCTACGAGCAGTACTTC.

This rearrangement joins TRBV29-1 to TRBJ2-7; D is perhaps TRBD2 (6 bases). Germline values: CDR1 SQVTM, CDR2 ANQGSEA. The CDR3 covers 11 residues. V was trimmed by 4 bases and J by 3 bases, leaving 7 bases between them. CDR3 nucleotides: TGCAGCGTTGGGAGGGGCTACGAGCAGTACTTC. As protein: CSVGRGYEQYF.

This clone showed up just a few times. V gene TRBV9 combines with J gene TRBJ1-3, with 8 nucleotides matching TRBD1. The CDR3 sequence is 14 residues long. Unmatched junction bases numbered 4, after V lost 4 bases and J lost 4 bases. CDR1 is SGDLS, CDR2 YYNGEE, per germline. The CDR3 reads CASSLTGGGNTIYF. In DNA form, the CDR3 reads TGTGCCAGCAGCCTCACAGGGGGAGGAAACACCATATATTTT.

The chain couples TRBV9 to TRBJ1-2, with 9 bases fitting TRBD1. The germline CDR1 and CDR2 sequences are SGDLS and YYNGEE. Trimming took 3 bases from V and 6 from J; bases not matched to a gene: 6. The CDR3 consists of 14 residues. The CDR3 spells CASSEGQGPDGYTF. In DNA, the CDR3 is TGTGCCAGCAGCGAGGGACAGGGCCCAGATGGCTACACCTTC.